These T cell receptor beta chains were read from a single sample in a study of T-cell reconstitution after alpha-beta-depleted transplantation in children. TCRdb reanalysed the PCR reads using MiXCR and keeps one entry per CDR3 protein. The sample lists 75,000 to 80,000 distinct CDR3 sequences; over 15% were seen once. The source was PBMCs, mostly from graft donor cells, collected 360 days after TCRalphabeta/CD19-depleted stem cell transplant. Source of these receptors: a male patient aged 2-9 years who had a stem cell transplant for acute lymphoblastic leukemia, so the T cells may come from the graft donor. CDR3s include the opening cysteine and the closing phenylalanine or tryptophan. A D gene is named only where the DNA matches it firmly. The listing skips clone size in some rows; elsewhere it reads once, few, many or a size class.

j_call d_call clone_size v_call cdr3_nt cdr3_aa
TRBJ2-1 TRBD2 few TRBV5-1 TGCGCCAGCAGCCCCGGGGGGGTAGCGGGCAATGAGCAGTTCTTC CASSPGGVAGNEQFF
TRBJ2-7 TRBD2 many TRBV6-1 TGTGCCAGCAGTGGGACTAGCGGGAGGGCCTACGAGCAGTACTTC CASSGTSGRAYEQYF
TRBJ2-5 . many TRBV5-1 TGCGCCAGCAAGGGGGGTAGCGGCCAAGAGACCCAGTACTTC CASKGGSGQETQYF
TRBJ2-2 TRBD2 . TRBV5-1 TGCGCCAGCAGGCGGACTAGCGGGGGCACCGGGGAGCTGTTTTTT CASRRTSGGTGELFF
TRBJ2-7 TRBD2 . TRBV12-3/TRBV12-4 TGTGCCAGCAGTTTAGTCGCGGGAGGGCCTGGGTACGAGCAGTACTTC CASSLVAGGPGYEQYF
TRBJ1-1 . few TRBV7-9 TGTGCCAGCAGCTCGGGTCGGGGAACTGAAGCTTTCTTT CASSSGRGTEAFF
TRBJ2-7 TRBD1 few TRBV3-1 TGTGCCAGCAGCCTCTCCGGGACAGGGGACCACGAGCAGTACTTC CASSLSGTGDHEQYF
TRBJ1-2 . few TRBV6-4 TGTGCCAGCAGTCGGGCGATGAACTATGGCTACACCTTC CASSRAMNYGYTF
TRBJ2-1 TRBD2 few TRBV6-1 TGTGCCAGTAGGGAGAGCGGGATACCTTACAATGAGCAGTTCTTC CASRESGIPYNEQFF
TRBJ2-1 TRBD2 . TRBV24-1 TGTGCCACCGGAAGACTAGCGGGAGGGCCATATGAGCAGTTCTTC CATGRLAGGPYEQFF
TRBJ2-5 TRBD2 . TRBV5-1 TGCGCCAGCAGCGAGTCGGGAGGGCAGGAGACCCAGTACTTC CASSESGGQETQYF
TRBJ2-2 . . TRBV28 TGTGCCAGCCGACTCGCAGGGAACACCGGGGAGCTGTTTTTT CASRLAGNTGELFF
TRBJ2-1 TRBD2 few TRBV3-1 TGTGCCAGCAGTCCTAGCGGGAGGAGTAATGAGCAGTTCTTC CASSPSGRSNEQFF
TRBJ2-7 . few TRBV20-1 TGCAGTGCTAGCCGGGACGGCTCCTACGAGCAGTACTTC CSASRDGSYEQYF
TRBJ2-5 TRBD2 few TRBV9 TGTGCCAGCAGCGTAGCTACAACGGGACTAGCGGGACAAGAGACCCAGTACTTC CASSVATTGLAGQETQYF
TRBJ1-5 TRBD1 . TRBV4-1 TGCGCCAGCAGCCAAGATCGGGGGGACAGGGATAGCAATCAGCCCCAGCATTTT CASSQDRGDRDSNQPQHF
TRBJ2-5 . . TRBV12-3/TRBV12-4 TGTGCCAGCAGTTTGTCCCGGAAAGAGACCCAGTACTTC CASSLSRKETQYF
TRBJ2-4 TRBD2 few TRBV20-1 TGCAGTGCTAGATCCCCTAGCGGGAGGGCCAGCAAAAACATTCAGTACTTC CSARSPSGRASKNIQYF
TRBJ1-6 TRBD1 few TRBV5-1 TGCGCCAGCAGCTCGGACAGGGTCAATTCACCCCTCCACTTT CASSSDRVNSPLHF
TRBJ2-4 . many TRBV7-9 TGTGCCAGCGCCGATGGAGCAGTACTAGCCAAAAACATTCAGTACTTC CASADGAVLAKNIQYF